This T cell receptor (beta chain) was sequenced during a study of blood T cell repertoires in COVID-19. Profiling relied on immunoSEQ multiplex PCR, and the TCRdb table lists in-frame clones only, not all of them. Seen here are about 46,000 clones, around 87% observed once, and the top ten hold around 3.3%. Trimming at V came to 2 bases and at J to 2 bases, leaving 3 bases not matched to a gene. Germline V gene sequence: CDR1 LNHNV, CDR2 YYDKDF (reference sequence). This CDR3 contains 14 residues. This chain uses TRBV15 with TRBJ2-7; 7 bases are shared with TRBD2. Sample: PBMCs or T cells enriched from blood (not recorded which). This sequence was found in a woman between 45 and 65 years old who had recovered from COVID-19. In nucleotides, the CDR3 is TGTGCCACCAGCAGATCACGGGGGGCCTACGAGCAGTACTTC. This encodes CATSRSRGAYEQYF.